These 10 T cell receptor beta chains share one sample of origin, sequenced in a study of blood T cell repertoires in COVID-19. The assay was immunoSEQ multiplex PCR, and TCRdb's table has in-frame clones only and misses some. The table shows some 210,000 clones, with about 90% occurring only once. Sequencing was carried out using peripheral blood. All receptors derive from a man in his 60s with COVID-19, enrolled during active disease.

This clone has a single count. The rearrangement joins TRBV4-2 to TRBJ2-3; 10 nucleotides match TRBD2. The trim removed 8 bases at V and 4 bases at J, leaving 6 bases unmatched. CDR3 length: 14 amino acids. Germline V gene data show CDR1 as LGHNA and CDR2 as YNFKEQ. CDR3 residues: CASGGSGGADTQYF. CDR3 DNA sequence: TGTGCCAGCGGTGGCAGCGGGGGGGCAGATACGCAGTATTTT.

The chain has TRBV5-1 and TRBJ2-2; maybe TRBD2 (5 bases). There are 15 residues in the CDR3. Germline CDR1 is SGHRS and CDR2 is YFSETQ. V lost 4 bases and J lost 0, with 10 bases in between. The CDR3 nucleotides are TGCGCCAGCAGCAAACAAGCGGCGAACACCGGGGAGCTGTTTTTT. Protein: CASSKQAANTGELFF.

The chain is built from TRBV6-5 and TRBJ1-2, with 7 bases lining up with TRBD1. Germline V lookup: CDR1 MNHEY, CDR2 SVGAGI. The J segment lost 5 bases and the V segment lost 1 base, leaving 7 bases of the junction unmatched. The CDR3 is 15 amino acids. The chain's CDR3 is CASSYFRGQVYGYTF. The CDR3 DNA reads as TGTGCCAGCAGTTACTTTAGGGGGCAGGTATATGGCTACACCTTC.

V and J are TRBV28 and TRBJ1-3; no firm D call. This CDR3 contains 16 residues. V dropped 3 bases and J dropped 0 bases, with 12 bases sitting between them. Germline V gene data show CDR1 as MDHEN and CDR2 as SYDVKM. CDR3: CASSFVSLNSGNTIYF. The CDR3 region has the DNA TGTGCCAGCAGTTTTGTCAGTTTGAACTCTGGAAACACCATATATTTT.

This clone was recorded only once. The CDR3 bases are TGCGCCAGCAGCTTGGCGACTACCCAATCCTACGAGCAGTACTTC. It specifies CASSLATTQSYEQYF. This sequence joins TRBV5-1 and TRBJ2-7; D possibly corresponds to TRBD2 (5 bases). This CDR3 comprises 15 residues. V was clipped by 0 bases and J by 1 base, with 11 bases between them. Germline CDR1 SGHRS, CDR2 YFSETQ.

This chain connects TRBV5-4 to TRBJ1-4, with a tentative D call TRBD1 (6 bases). V was clipped by 4 bases and J by 5 bases, with 18 bases between them. The CDR3 loop spans 16 amino acids. Germline CDR1 SGHNT, CDR2 YYREEE (reference sequence). The CDR3 coding sequence is TGTGCCAGCAGCACTAAGTCAGGACAGTTCAATGAAAAACTGTTTTTT. It yields the protein CASSTKSGQFNEKLFF. The whole variable domain, filled in from reference TRBV5-4 and TRBJ1-4, reads ETGVTQSPTHLIKTRGQQVTLRCSSQSGHNTVSWYQQALGQGPQFIFQYYREEENGRGNFPPRFSGLQFPNYSSELNVNALELDDSALYLCASSTKSGQFNEKLFFGSGTQLSVL.

V is TRBV19 and J is TRBJ2-1; the match to TRBD2 covers 15 bases. V lost 5 bases, J lost 5 bases, and 13 bases stayed unmatched. Germline V lookup: CDR1 LNHDA, CDR2 SQIVND (reference sequence). There are 19 residues in the CDR3. The CDR3 protein is CASSLLGGLAGGPNNEQFF. CDR3 bases: TGTGCCAGTAGTCTCCTAGGAGGACTAGCGGGAGGGCCAAACAATGAGCAGTTCTTC.

The V call is TRBV5-5, the J call TRBJ2-3, with D unresolved. The CDR3 contains 16 residues. Germline loops: CDR1 SGHKS, CDR2 YYEKEE (reference sequence). V was clipped by 1 base and J by 3 bases, with 15 bases between them. In DNA, the CDR3 is TGTGCCAGCAGCTTGTCGAGTCCCGGGTGGACAGATACGCAGTATTTT. Protein product: CASSLSSPGWTDTQYF.

This clone was recorded once. The chain combines TRBV6-2 or TRBV6-3 with TRBJ1-2; weak D call: TRBD1 (5 bases). This CDR3 spans 13 amino acids. Germline CDR1 MNHEY, CDR2 SVGEGT. V shed 6 bases and J shed 0 bases, with 8 bases lying between them. The CDR3 nucleotides are TGTGCCAGCAGCCCACAGGCTAACTATGGCTACACCTTC. Its translation is CASSPQANYGYTF.

As to this clone: Other DNA sequences within the sample encode an identical CDR3. The V gene is TRBV7-3, the J gene TRBJ2-1; 8 bases align to TRBD2. CDR3 length equals 14 residues. The V and J ends lost 5 bases and 3 bases, in that order; junction bases with no gene match: 3. Germline CDR1 SGHTA, CDR2 FQGTGA. This chain's CDR3 is CASSPGTSYNEQFF. CDR3 coding DNA: TGTGCCAGCAGCCCCGGGACTAGCTACAATGAGCAGTTCTTC.